This T cell receptor (beta chain) was recorded in a study of Tregs in tolerant kidney transplant recipients. Assay used: immunoSEQ multiplex PCR; TCRdb lists only in-frame clones, some missing. This sample has 75,000 to 100,000 clones; approximately 92% occur once, and the top ten carry roughly 5%. The CDR3 covers 15 residues. Looked up from germline, CDR1 is LGHNT and CDR2 is FRNRAP. Trimming cost V 4 bases and J 6 bases, with 19 bases left between them. The chain links TRBV12-5 to TRBJ2-7; D may match TRBD1 or TRBD2 (7 bases each). Sequencing was done on a sample of CD8+ T cells from blood. The TCR originated in a human donor in good health. CDR3 protein: CASGSDKGGGLEQYF. In nucleotides, the CDR3 is TGTGCTAGTGGTTCCGACAAGGGAGGGGGCCTCGAGCAGTACTTC.